What follows is one T cell receptor beta chain and its context. Its antigen is unknown. This could be a read error, since a much larger clone is one nucleotide away. Libraries of naive CD8 T cells were built from anywhere between about 20,000 and 1,000,000 sorted cells, with 10%, 30% or 50% of the purified RNA used. On a BD FACSAria II, naive CD8 T cells were FACS-sorted as CD8+CD4-CCR7+CD45RA+ and collected into RLT Plus buffer. Detection sensitivity was tested by spiking Jurkat RNA equal to around 11 TCR copies' worth into samples containing about 17,000-1,000,000 naive CD8 T cells. Enrichment of CD8 T cells was done with RosetteSep CD8+ T Cell Enrichment Cocktail plus Ficoll-Paque, and ACK red cell lysis came afterward. The library was built by means of PCR. Sequencer: Illumina HiSeq 4000. Bulk TCR libraries were prepared as previously described, using TCR primers listed in Table S5. Total RNA was purified with the Qiagen AllPrep DNA/RNA kit. Before analysis, reads from multiple sequencing runs of one library were combined. Per the source publication's procedure: Reads were retained only if the reads had an exact TCR constant sequence, and the retained reads were trimmed to 150 nt and grouped according to their 12-nt molecular barcodes. Reads within each barcode group were sub-clustered using a 15% Levenshtein threshold, and quality-weighted consensus sequences were constructed for each RNA molecule. Non-functional sequences were excluded, and lower-count sequences lying one edit away from another sequence were also excluded. Barcode sub-clusters with fewer than 20% of the maximum read count were removed, based on fitting two negative binomial distributions. The raw public data were reprocessed by TCRdb itself: fastp quality trimming at Q25, MiXCR clonotype calling, in-frame beta chains only. For every CDR3 protein sequence, its rows merge into one entry that carries the most common genes and DNA. The V and J calls follow TCRdb's processing rather than the paper's. The sample data list about half a million distinct CDR3 sequences, and 20% to 25% of these were observed just once. The ten largest clones represent 0.84% of the sample.

The sample is drawn from a study of molecular identifiers for immune sequencing clone quantification (dated by TCRdb to the late 2010s). Concerning the study at large: In a replicate experiment, RNA from about 20,000 or 100,000 naive CD8 T cells was split into five aliquots, four of which were sequenced. This methods study used CD8 T cells to benchmark TCR RNA copy counting and molecular-identifier clustering-based TCR repertoire sequencing (MIDCIRS).

From the cysteine up to the phenylalanine, the CDR3 has a length of 15 residues. The kept DNA is CDR3 alone, 45 bases in frame from the first base. CDR1 SEHNR and CDR2 FQNEAQ were looked up in the germline V gene (reference sequence). At the junction V is shortened by 4 bases and J by 5 bases, with 18 bases in between. General findings and caveats noted by the study authors: A single cell's worth of spiked-in Jurkat TCR RNA was reported detectable even among around 1 million naive CD8 T cells. Naive libraries contained spiked-in Jurkat TCR RNA (roughly ten copies' worth), which is not part of the donor repertoire. The sizes of highly expanded clones could end up underestimated when identical TCR molecules share a barcode. Modeling gave about three recovered TCR RNA copies per cell versus 9.5 to 10 by digital PCR, implying approximately 30% capture efficiency. When barcode sub-clustering was left out, chimeric consensus sequences inflated TCR diversity, with chimeras reaching as high as 47%. Clones above 20 RNA copies held over 99% of molecules in CMV-specific effector cells but under 1% in naive cells.

Sample: naive CD8+ T cells from blood, with Jurkat cell RNA spiked in. The cell subset or site label for this specimen denotes: FACS-sorted CD8+CD4-CCR7+CD45RA+ naive T cells. The rearranged chain carries TRBV7-9 and TRBJ2-7; the D gene is unclear. The TCR was taken from a human donor in good health. Some libraries in this study had Jurkat cell RNA spiked in. The DNA is TGTGCCAGCAGCTCTGACGGACGGGCCACCCACGAGCAGTACTTC. Its product reads: CASSSDGRATHEQYF.